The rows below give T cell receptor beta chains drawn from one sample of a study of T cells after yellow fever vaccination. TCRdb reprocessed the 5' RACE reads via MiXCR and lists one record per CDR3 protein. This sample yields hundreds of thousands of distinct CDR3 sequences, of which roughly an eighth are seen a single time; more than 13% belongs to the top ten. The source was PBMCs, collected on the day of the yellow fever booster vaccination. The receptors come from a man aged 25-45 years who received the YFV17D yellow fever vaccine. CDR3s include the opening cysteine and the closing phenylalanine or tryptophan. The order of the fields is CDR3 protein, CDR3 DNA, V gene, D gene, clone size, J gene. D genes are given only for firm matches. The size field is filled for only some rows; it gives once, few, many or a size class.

cdr3_aa: CASSWDRRLSSTDTQYF; cdr3_nt: TGTGCCAGCAGTTGGGACAGAAGGCTGTCTAGCACAGATACGCAGTATTTT; v_call: TRBV28; d_call: TRBD1; clone_size: NA; j_call: TRBJ2-3
cdr3_aa: CASSFWGMNTEAFF; cdr3_nt: TGCGCCAGCAGCTTTTGGGGTATGAACACTGAAGCTTTCTTT; v_call: TRBV5-1; d_call: NA; clone_size: NA; j_call: TRBJ1-1
cdr3_aa: CASSLRWGEQYF; cdr3_nt: TGTGCCAGCAGCCTTCGGTGGGGGGAGCAGTACTTC; v_call: TRBV7-9; d_call: NA; clone_size: NA; j_call: TRBJ2-7
cdr3_aa: CATSRPGQGVYEQYF; cdr3_nt: TGTGCCACCAGCAGGCCGGGACAGGGTGTCTACGAGCAGTACTTC; v_call: TRBV15; d_call: TRBD1; clone_size: few; j_call: TRBJ2-7
cdr3_aa: CSVYRGVNTEAFF; cdr3_nt: TGCAGCGTGTACAGGGGCGTGAACACTGAAGCTTTCTTT; v_call: TRBV29-1; d_call: TRBD1; clone_size: many; j_call: TRBJ1-1
cdr3_aa: CATSRDRCTEAFF; cdr3_nt: TGTGCCACCAGCAGAGATAGGTGCACTGAAGCTTTCTTT; v_call: TRBV15; d_call: NA; clone_size: once; j_call: TRBJ1-1
cdr3_aa: CASRRDRDYGYTF; cdr3_nt: TGTGCCAGCAGGAGGGACAGGGACTATGGCTACACCTTC; v_call: TRBV28; d_call: TRBD1; clone_size: few; j_call: TRBJ1-2
cdr3_aa: CASSFGRGSYEQYF; cdr3_nt: TGTGCCAGCAGCTTTGGGAGAGGTTCCTACGAGCAGTACTTC; v_call: TRBV7-8; d_call: NA; clone_size: NA; j_call: TRBJ2-7
cdr3_aa: CASSQDRGVEKLFF; cdr3_nt: TGTGCCAGCAGCCAGGACAGGGGGGTTGAAAAACTGTTTTTT; v_call: TRBV7-9; d_call: TRBD1; clone_size: NA; j_call: TRBJ1-4
cdr3_aa: CASSFTGGSEQFF; cdr3_nt: TGTGCCAGCAGCTTTACAGGGGGCAGTGAGCAGTTCTTC; v_call: TRBV5-6; d_call: TRBD1; clone_size: NA; j_call: TRBJ2-1
cdr3_aa: CASIDLGGHTGELFF; cdr3_nt: TGTGCCAGCATTGACCTTGGGGGCCACACCGGGGAGCTGTTTTTT; v_call: TRBV12-3/TRBV12-4; d_call: NA; clone_size: NA; j_call: TRBJ2-2
cdr3_aa: CSAGIPGQAYEQYF; cdr3_nt: TGCAGTGCTGGGATTCCGGGACAGGCCTACGAGCAGTACTTC; v_call: TRBV20-1; d_call: TRBD1; clone_size: NA; j_call: TRBJ2-7
cdr3_aa: CASSWDLVQGTQYF; cdr3_nt: TGTGCCAGTAGTTGGGATTTAGTACAGGGTACGCAGTATTTT; v_call: TRBV19; d_call: NA; clone_size: few; j_call: TRBJ2-3
cdr3_aa: CASSSGIPGQGRPTQYF; cdr3_nt: TGTGCCAGCAGCTCCGGCATTCCGGGACAGGGGCGTCCGACCCAGTACTTC; v_call: TRBV7-2; d_call: TRBD1; clone_size: NA; j_call: TRBJ2-5
cdr3_aa: CASSTRLAGGEEQYF; cdr3_nt: TGTGCCAGCAGCACTAGACTAGCGGGAGGTGAAGAGCAGTACTTC; v_call: TRBV7-9; d_call: TRBD2; clone_size: NA; j_call: TRBJ2-7
cdr3_aa: CASSYSGAPGDEQYF; cdr3_nt: TGTGCCAGCAGTTACTCTGGGGCCCCAGGGGACGAGCAGTACTTC; v_call: TRBV6-5; d_call: NA; clone_size: many; j_call: TRBJ2-7
cdr3_aa: CAWSKSVQETQYF; cdr3_nt: TGTGCCTGGAGTAAATCCGTACAAGAGACCCAGTACTTC; v_call: TRBV30; d_call: NA; clone_size: NA; j_call: TRBJ2-5
cdr3_aa: CASTPEETQYF; cdr3_nt: TGTGCCAGCACCCCTGAGGAGACCCAGTACTTC; v_call: TRBV2; d_call: NA; clone_size: few; j_call: TRBJ2-5
cdr3_aa: CASSRRGETQYF; cdr3_nt: TGTGCCAGCAGCCGACGAGGGGAGACCCAGTACTTC; v_call: TRBV6-5; d_call: NA; clone_size: many; j_call: TRBJ2-5
cdr3_aa: CASTAGGGTGELFF; cdr3_nt: TGTGCCAGCACAGCGGGAGGTGGCACCGGGGAGCTGTTTTTT; v_call: TRBV3-1; d_call: TRBD2; clone_size: NA; j_call: TRBJ2-2
cdr3_aa: CASSGNTGGWNYEQYF; cdr3_nt: TGTGCCAGCAGTGGCAATACAGGGGGATGGAACTACGAGCAGTACTTC; v_call: TRBV6-2/TRBV6-3; d_call: TRBD1; clone_size: many; j_call: TRBJ2-7
cdr3_aa: CASSYNSDGEAFF; cdr3_nt: TGTGCCAGCAGTTATAACTCCGACGGTGAAGCTTTCTTT; v_call: TRBV6-5; d_call: NA; clone_size: few; j_call: TRBJ1-1
cdr3_aa: CASSAGREAFF; cdr3_nt: TGTGCCAGCAGCGCGGGACGAGAGGCTTTCTTT; v_call: TRBV7-9; d_call: NA; clone_size: NA; j_call: TRBJ1-1
cdr3_aa: CSVTAGGELFF; cdr3_nt: TGCAGCGTTACAGCAGGCGGGGAGCTGTTTTTT; v_call: TRBV29-1; d_call: NA; clone_size: many; j_call: TRBJ2-2
cdr3_aa: CASSGDRGYTEAFF; cdr3_nt: TGTGCCAGCAGTGGGGACAGGGGCTACACTGAAGCTTTCTTT; v_call: TRBV6-1; d_call: TRBD1; clone_size: many; j_call: TRBJ1-1
cdr3_aa: CASSFYRGPTEAFF; cdr3_nt: TGTGCCAGCAGCTTTTACAGGGGGCCCACTGAAGCTTTCTTT; v_call: TRBV7-8; d_call: TRBD1; clone_size: few; j_call: TRBJ1-1
cdr3_aa: CASSGTGRETQYF; cdr3_nt: TGTGCCAGCAGCGGGACAGGGCGGGAGACCCAGTACTTC; v_call: TRBV9; d_call: TRBD1; clone_size: many; j_call: TRBJ2-5
cdr3_aa: CASSPGLTTDTQYF; cdr3_nt: TGTGCCAGCAGCCCCGGACTTACCACAGATACGCAGTATTTT; v_call: TRBV7-2; d_call: NA; clone_size: many; j_call: TRBJ2-3
cdr3_aa: CASSITSGRTSGELFF; cdr3_nt: TGTGCCAGCAGCATCACTAGCGGGAGGACCTCCGGGGAGCTGTTTTTT; v_call: TRBV11-2; d_call: TRBD2; clone_size: few; j_call: TRBJ2-2
cdr3_aa: CSAVVSGTQYF; cdr3_nt: TGCAGTGCTGTGGTCTCGGGCACGCAGTATTTT; v_call: TRBV20-1; d_call: NA; clone_size: NA; j_call: TRBJ2-3